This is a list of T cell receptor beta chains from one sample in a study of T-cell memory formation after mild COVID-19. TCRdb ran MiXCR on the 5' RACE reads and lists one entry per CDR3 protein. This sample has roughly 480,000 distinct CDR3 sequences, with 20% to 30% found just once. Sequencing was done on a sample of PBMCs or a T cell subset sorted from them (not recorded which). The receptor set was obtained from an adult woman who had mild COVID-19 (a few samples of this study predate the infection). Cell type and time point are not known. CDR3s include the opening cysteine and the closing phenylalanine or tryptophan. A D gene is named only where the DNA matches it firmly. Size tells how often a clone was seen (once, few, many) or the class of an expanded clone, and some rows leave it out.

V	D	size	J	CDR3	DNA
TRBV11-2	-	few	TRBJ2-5	CASSLERLTQYF	TGTGCCAGCAGCTTAGAGAGACTCACCCAGTACTTC
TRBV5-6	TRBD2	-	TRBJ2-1	CASSLRTSGGWNEQFF	TGTGCCAGCAGCTTGCGGACTAGCGGGGGTTGGAATGAGCAGTTCTTC
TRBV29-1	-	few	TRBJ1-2	CSVEDYAPNYGYTF	TGCAGCGTTGAAGATTACGCGCCTAACTATGGCTACACCTTC
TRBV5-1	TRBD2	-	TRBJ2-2	CATGLAETGELFF	TGCGCCACGGGACTAGCGGAAACCGGGGAGCTGTTTTTT
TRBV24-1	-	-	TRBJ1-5	CATSELPNQPQHF	TGTGCCACCAGTGAACTTCCCAATCAGCCCCAGCATTTT
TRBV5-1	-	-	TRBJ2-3	CASSYTWGGTDTQYF	TGCGCCAGCAGCTATACCTGGGGAGGCACAGATACGCAGTATTTT
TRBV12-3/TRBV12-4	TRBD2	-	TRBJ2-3	CASSFIGRAPDTQYF	TGTGCCAGCAGTTTCATCGGGAGGGCCCCAGATACGCAGTATTTT
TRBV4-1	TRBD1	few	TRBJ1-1	CASSPGQAWNTEAFF	TGCGCCAGCAGCCCGGGACAGGCCTGGAACACTGAAGCTTTCTTT
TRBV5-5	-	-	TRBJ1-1	CASSLREEAFF	TGTGCCAGCAGCTTGCGGGAGGAAGCTTTCTTT
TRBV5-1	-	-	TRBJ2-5	CASSLVGQYQETQYF	TGCGCCAGCAGCTTGGTTGGACAATACCAAGAGACCCAGTACTTC
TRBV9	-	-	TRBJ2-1	CASSDGTGAYNEQFF	TGTGCCAGCAGCGACGGGACGGGCGCCTACAATGAGCAGTTCTTC
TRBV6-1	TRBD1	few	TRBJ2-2	CASSEVFRDSDTGELFF	TGTGCCAGCAGTGAGGTTTTCCGGGACAGTGACACCGGGGAGCTGTTTTTT
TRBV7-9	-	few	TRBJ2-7	CASSSAVSSSYEQYF	TGTGCCAGCAGCTCGGCAGTGAGCAGCTCCTACGAGCAGTACTTC
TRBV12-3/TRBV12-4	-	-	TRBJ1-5	CASSDVGVPPQHF	TGTGCCAGCAGCGACGTTGGGGTCCCACCCCAGCATTTT
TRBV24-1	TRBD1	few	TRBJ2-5	CATSDSRTGSETQYF	TGTGCCACCAGTGATTCCCGGACAGGGTCAGAGACCCAGTACTTC
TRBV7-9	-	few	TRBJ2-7	CASSLIGDSYEQYF	TGTGCCAGCAGCTTAATAGGCGACTCCTACGAGCAGTACTTC
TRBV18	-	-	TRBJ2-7	CASSPGNPGIYEQYF	TGTGCCAGCTCACCAGGTAATCCAGGGATCTACGAGCAGTACTTC
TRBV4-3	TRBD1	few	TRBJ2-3	CASSRTGTGGAYF	TGCGCCAGCAGCCGTACCGGGACAGGGGGTGCGTATTTT
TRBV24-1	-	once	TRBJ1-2	CATSDFHGYTF	TGTGCCACCAGTGATTTCCATGGCTACACCTTC
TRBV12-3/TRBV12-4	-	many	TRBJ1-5	CASTIGAGSNQPQHF	TGTGCCAGCACTATCGGGGCAGGTAGCAATCAGCCCCAGCATTTT
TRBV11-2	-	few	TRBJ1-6	CASSERVVRSPLHF	TGTGCCAGCAGCGAAAGGGTGGTACGGTCACCCCTCCACTTT
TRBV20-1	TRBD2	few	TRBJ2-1	CSARDLRPSGRAVDEQFF	TGCAGTGCTAGAGATCTCCGGCCTAGCGGGAGGGCGGTCGATGAGCAGTTCTTC
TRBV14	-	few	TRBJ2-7	CASSRAFLGTTYEQYF	TGTGCCAGCAGCCGAGCTTTTCTAGGTACTACCTACGAGCAGTACTTC
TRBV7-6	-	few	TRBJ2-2	CASSGATSVTGELFF	TGTGCCAGCAGCGGAGCGACTAGTGTCACCGGGGAGCTGTTTTTT
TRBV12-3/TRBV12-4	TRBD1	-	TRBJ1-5	CASSFQRGGDGNQPQHF	TGTGCCAGCAGTTTTCAACGAGGGGGCGACGGCAATCAGCCCCAGCATTTT
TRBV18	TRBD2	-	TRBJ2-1	CASSPRVSGSKNEQFF	TGTGCCAGCTCACCACGGGTTAGCGGGAGTAAAAATGAGCAGTTCTTC
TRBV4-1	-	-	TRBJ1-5	CASSRTGTPNQPQHF	TGCGCCAGCAGCCGCACCGGGACACCCAATCAGCCCCAGCATTTT
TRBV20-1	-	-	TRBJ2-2	CSAEDTSSPGELFF	TGCAGTGCTGAGGACACGAGCAGTCCCGGGGAGCTGTTTTTT
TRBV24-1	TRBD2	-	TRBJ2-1	CATSDPARRGYNEQFF	TGTGCCACCAGTGATCCTGCTCGGCGGGGGTACAATGAGCAGTTCTTC
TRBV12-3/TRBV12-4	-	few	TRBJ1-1	CASMVRPVGNTEAFF	TGTGCCAGCATGGTGAGGCCAGTCGGTAACACTGAAGCTTTCTTT
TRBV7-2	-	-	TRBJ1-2	CASSLFGIGVGYTF	TGTGCCAGCAGCTTATTCGGAATCGGCGTTGGCTACACCTTC
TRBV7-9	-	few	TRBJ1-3	CASRIGGNTIYF	TGTGCCAGCAGAATCGGAGGAAACACCATATATTTT
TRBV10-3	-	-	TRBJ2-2	CAIRGGALVDTGELFF	TGTGCCATCAGGGGAGGAGCATTGGTAGACACCGGGGAGCTGTTTTTT
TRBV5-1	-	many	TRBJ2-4	CASSYTSGGALAKNIQYF	TGCGCCAGCAGCTATACCTCTGGCGGGGCACTAGCCAAAAACATTCAGTACTTC